This T cell receptor beta chain was profiled in a study of CD4 T cells in relation to SARS-CoV-2 and coronaviruses. For the study at large: After roughly ten days of antigen culture, PBMC TCR beta CDR3s were sequenced. Of the patients, 8 or 9 were male, a few female, two Hispanic.

Libraries were prepared by immunoSEQ multiplex PCR; TCRdb keeps only in-frame clonotypes and omits some of them. The profile shows around 31,000 clones, over 60% of them singletons. Sorted naive or memory CD4+ cells met CEF peptides for approximately nine days. Overall study results and limits: The assay detects memory recall responses, not culture-primed primary responses.

This CDR3 is 16 amino acids long. Trimming took 6 bases from V and 4 from J, leaving 16 bases between them. Per the germline V gene, CDR1 is LGHDT and CDR2 is YNNKEL (reference sequence). This clone was found a few times. Its matching antigen is unknown. The chain employs TRBV3-1 (or the pseudogene TRBV3-2) and TRBJ2-6, with D possibly matching TRBD1 (6 bases). The source is an adult with COVID-19. Material for sequencing was memory CD4+ T cells from PBMCs, cultured in vitro. As DNA, the CDR3 is TGTGCCAGCAGTCACCTTGGGGGCGCCGGGGCCAACGTCCTGACTTTC. Translating gives CASSHLGGAGANVLTF.